This paragraph covers one T cell receptor (beta chain) sequence. Its specificity is not known. The data were taken from a study of long-term antiretroviral therapy in people with HIV. Study details: The immediate-ART recommendation dates to 2015, and the earliest samples predate it by about a decade.

CDR3 length: 16 amino acids. V lost 0 bases, J lost 3 bases, and 7 bases stayed unmatched. Per germline, CDR1 LGHNA and CDR2 YNFKEQ. General study findings and limits: Repertoire composition at all time points was dominated by clones that had expanded before ART. The study collected no data on ART adherence, viral resistance or therapy changes.

Sequencing relied on immunoSEQ assay v3.0, run at survey level. TCRdb's table, derived via immunoSEQ multiplex PCR, lists solely in-frame clones and lacks some. Of about 28,000 clones listed, nearly 95% are singletons. This clonotype was obtained from a man aged 25-40 years with HIV. This specimen consisted of unsorted PBMCs, obtained roughly 6.3 years after starting antiretroviral therapy. This rearrangement joins TRBV4-2 to TRBJ1-1, with TRBD1 matching over 7 bases. CDR3 nucleotides: TGTGCCAGCAGCCAAGATCAACAGGGGATTGACACTGAAGCTTTCTTT. Translating gives CASSQDQQGIDTEAFF.